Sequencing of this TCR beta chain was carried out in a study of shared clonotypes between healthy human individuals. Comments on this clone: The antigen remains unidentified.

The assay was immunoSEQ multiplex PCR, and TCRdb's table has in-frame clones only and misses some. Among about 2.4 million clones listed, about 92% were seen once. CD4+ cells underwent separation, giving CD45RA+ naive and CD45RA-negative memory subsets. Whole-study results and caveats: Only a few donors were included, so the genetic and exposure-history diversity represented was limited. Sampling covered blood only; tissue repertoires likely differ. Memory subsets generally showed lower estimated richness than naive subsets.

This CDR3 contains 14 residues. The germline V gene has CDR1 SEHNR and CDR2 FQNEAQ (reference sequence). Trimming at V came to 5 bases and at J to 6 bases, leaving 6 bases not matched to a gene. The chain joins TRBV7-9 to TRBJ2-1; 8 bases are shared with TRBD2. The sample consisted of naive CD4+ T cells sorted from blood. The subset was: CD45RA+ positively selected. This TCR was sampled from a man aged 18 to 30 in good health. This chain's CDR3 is CASSSYGGANEQFF. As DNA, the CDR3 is TGTGCCAGCAGCAGTTACGGGGGGGCCAATGAGCAGTTCTTC.